This passage covers 15 T cell receptor beta chains from one sample sequenced in a study of blood T cell repertoires in COVID-19 (TCRdb year 2020). Preparation of the library involved the immunoSEQ multiplex PCR assay. TCRdb's version of the immuneACCESS table is confined to in-frame rearrangements and falls short of the full clone set. An unresolved V gene accounts for under half of the shortfall where checked; the remainder is of unknown origin. Here the sample has around 82,000 clones; approximately 90% occur a single time. Together, the top ten hold 12% of the sample. The sequencing input was peripheral blood. Receptors were obtained from a man in his 70s with active or convalescent COVID-19.

The chain recombines TRBV10-1 with TRBJ2-5; maybe TRBD1 (5 bases). Germline CDR1 reads WNHNN; CDR2 reads SYGVQD (reference sequence). V lost 0 bases, J lost 1 base, and 6 bases lay in between. This CDR3 has 14 residues. As DNA, the CDR3 is TGCGCCAGCAGTGAGTCGGGGCCCCAAGAGACCCAGTACTTC. Its translation: CASSESGPQETQYF.

The chain has TRBV5-1 and TRBJ2-7, with 9 positions matching TRBD1. This CDR3 contains 13 residues. V lost 4 bases and J lost 9; bases outside the gene matches: 8. Germline CDR1 is SGHRS and CDR2 is YFSETQ. The chain's CDR3 is CASSLRDREVQYF. As DNA, the CDR3 is TGCGCCAGCAGCCTACGGGACAGGGAAGTGCAGTACTTC.

The chain uses TRBV6-5 and TRBJ2-4; D gene uncertain. CDR1 is MNHEY, CDR2 SVGAGI, per germline. Trimming left V 3 bases short and J 9 bases short, with 21 bases between. The CDR3 is made up of 16 amino acids. The CDR3 reads CASSYAPVNTPGIQYF. CDR3 bases: TGTGCCAGCAGTTATGCCCCGGTGAACACCCCGGGCATTCAGTACTTC.

V and J are TRBV28 and TRBJ2-5; 9 bases align to TRBD1. The CDR3 loop spans 15 amino acids. Germline loops: CDR1 MDHEN, CDR2 SYDVKM. V lost 5 bases and J lost 2; bases outside the gene matches: 6. The CDR3, as DNA: TGTGCCAGCAGTCCCCGGGACAGGGTACAAGAGACCCAGTACTTC. Its translation: CASSPRDRVQETQYF.

This clone appeared once. The V gene is TRBV4-1, the J gene TRBJ1-1; 8 bases are shared with TRBD1. The CDR3 consists of 15 residues. V lost 0 bases to trimming and J lost 5 bases; unmatched junction nucleotides: 5. CDR1 is MGHRA and CDR2 is YSYEKL in the germline V gene. The CDR3 loop is CASSQDGQGRTEAFF. CDR3 nucleotides: TGCGCCAGCAGCCAAGACGGACAGGGCCGGACTGAAGCTTTCTTT.

The chain uses TRBV7-3 and TRBJ1-1, with 9 bases aligning to TRBD1. The junction had 8 bases not matched to a gene; V was cut back by 1 base and J by 5 bases. The CDR3 runs 16 residues. Germline lookup yields CDR1 SGHTA and CDR2 FQGTGA. The DNA of the CDR3 is TGTGCCAGCAGCTTAAGAACAGGGGGCGCGAGGACTGAAGCTTTCTTT. This sequence encodes CASSLRTGGARTEAFF.

This chain links TRBV6-2 or TRBV6-3 with TRBJ2-7; TRBD1 matches at 10 bases. CDR3 length: 15 amino acids. Germline loops: CDR1 MNHEY, CDR2 SVGEGT. The V gene end was trimmed by 2 bases and the J gene end by 5 bases; junction bases not matched to a gene: 6. Here the CDR3 reads CASSYRTGGRNEQYF. The CDR3 DNA sequence: TGTGCCAGCAGTTACAGGACAGGGGGAAGGAACGAGCAGTACTTC.

The chain combines TRBV7-9 with TRBJ1-5; 7 bases fit TRBD1. This CDR3 contains 15 residues. Germline loops: CDR1 SEHNR, CDR2 FQNEAQ (reference sequence). V dropped 5 bases and J dropped 0; count of bases not matched to a gene: 4. CDR3 in DNA: TGTGCCAGCAGCGCAGGGGGTTTTAGCAATCAGCCCCAGCATTTT. Translated, it gives CASSAGGFSNQPQHF.

This clone was seen a handful of times. V usage is TRBV25-1 and J usage is TRBJ2-3; 9 bases match TRBD1. Germline assignment: CDR1 MGHDK and CDR2 SYGVNS. This CDR3 has 15 residues. Trimming took 1 base from V and 4 from J; bases not matched to a gene: 3. CDR3 DNA: TGTGCCAGCAGTGAATTCGGGACAGGGCCAGATACGCAGTATTTT. It translates to CASSEFGTGPDTQYF.

The chain couples TRBV2 to TRBJ2-7, with TRBD1 matching over 9 bases. There are 14 residues in the CDR3. With V trimmed by 7 bases and J by 6 bases, 10 bases remained unmatched. Germline V gene sequence: CDR1 SNHLY, CDR2 FYNNEI. The CDR3 reads CASTMIQGAGEQYF. The CDR3, as DNA: TGTGCCAGCACTATGATACAGGGGGCTGGCGAGCAGTACTTC.

The chain joins TRBV18 to TRBJ2-6, with 9 bases that match TRBD2. The CDR3 contains 18 residues. Germline assignment: CDR1 KGHSH and CDR2 LQKENI. The ends lost 4 bases at V and 2 bases at J; junction bases unmatched: 9. In nucleotides, the CDR3 is TGTGCCAGCTCACAGTCCGGCGGGGGGGCGGCTGGGGCCAACGTCCTGACTTTC. Protein: CASSQSGGGAAGANVLTF.

The chain uses TRBV6-5 and TRBJ1-2; D not resolved. The germline V gene has CDR1 MNHEY and CDR2 SVGAGI. Trimming took 8 bases from V and 1 from J, leaving 14 bases between them. This CDR3 is built from 14 residues. The CDR3 spells CASYRGSDNYGYTF. The CDR3 DNA reads TGTGCCAGCTATCGGGGAAGTGATAACTATGGCTACACCTTC.

This clone has a single count. The CDR3 loop reads CSARLTYEQYF. The DNA for the CDR3 is TGCAGTGCTAGACTAACCTACGAGCAGTACTTC. This chain joins TRBV20-1 and TRBJ2-7; D gene ambiguous. The CDR3 consists of 11 residues. Germline CDR1 DFQATT, CDR2 SNEGSKA (reference sequence). V lost 2 bases to trimming and J lost 2 bases, with 4 bases between them.

This clone was recorded only once. CDR3 DNA sequence: TGTGCTACCTCGGCGCGGGGGACGTTTCGGGGCTACACCTTC. Residues: CATSARGTFRGYTF. The V and J genes are TRBV27 and TRBJ1-2; the D gene is possibly TRBD1 (5 bases). Germline values: CDR1 MNHEY, CDR2 SMNVEV (reference sequence). The CDR3 is made up of 14 amino acids.

The chain combines TRBV6-5 with TRBJ1-5; TRBD1 matches 9 bases. Per the germline V gene, CDR1 is MNHEY and CDR2 is SVGAGI. Trimming removed 6 bases from V and 12 bases from J; junction bases left unmatched: 9. This CDR3 is 13 amino acids long. CDR3 in amino acids: CASRDRTGERQHF. The CDR3 nucleotides read TGTGCCAGCAGGGACAGGACAGGGGAACGCCAGCATTTT.